This entry describes one T cell receptor (beta chain). Its antigen is unknown. The sample contains more than one DNA sequence encoding this CDR3. The sample is drawn from a study of cytomegalovirus exposure and HLA in healthy donors. CDR3 length: 16 amino acids. After removal of 0 bases from V and 6 bases from J, the junction contained 5 bases not matched to a gene. The germline CDR1 and CDR2 sequences are SGDLS and YYNGEE. Study-wide results and caveats: Serostatus for CMV was the only available immune exposure information.

PCR primers comprised 60 Vbeta and 13 Jbeta primers. Sequencing was performed with immunoSEQ multiplex PCR; in TCRdb, only in-frame clones are kept and a portion is missing. The sample yields about 130,000 clones, under 85% seen once. The rearrangement links TRBV9 to TRBJ2-1; 11 positions match TRBD2. This receptor was taken from a boy aged 5-17 years in good health and CMV-seronegative. Material: PBMCs. CDR3 DNA: TGTGCCAGCAGCGTAGGGGCTAGCGGGGGGATCAATGAGCAGTTCTTC. Its translation: CASSVGASGGINEQFF. The whole variable domain, filled in from reference TRBV9 and TRBJ2-1, reads DSGVTQTPKHLITATGQRVTLRCSPRSGDLSVYWYQQSLDQGLQFLIQYYNGEERAKGNILERFSAQQFPDLHSELNLSSLELGDSALYFCASSVGASGGINEQFFGPGTRLTVL.